Listed here is a single T cell receptor (beta chain). What it binds is not known. These data are taken from a study of T cell repertoires in aging, cancer and after chemotherapy. Turning to the study itself: Donor ages fell into six groups from 30 or younger up to 70 or older.

A mixed TRB-A/B primer pool amplified rearranged TRB by multiplex touch-down PCR. TCRdb passed the multiplex PCR reads through MiXCR, listing each CDR3 protein once. The profile shows about 12,000 distinct CDR3 sequences, around 21% of them singletons. Germline CDR1 is PRHDT and CDR2 is FYEKMQ (reference sequence). The CDR3 spans 15 residues. V shed 0 bases and J shed 4 bases, with 12 bases lying between them. Study-level findings and limits: Untreated cancer patients had significantly lower blood TCR diversity than age-matched healthy donors. Healthy donors lost TCR diversity with age mainly through richness, cancer patients through richness and evenness. These repertoire data do not allow conclusions about immunological memory after chemotherapy.

The template was genomic DNA from peripheral blood, not RNA. The source material was blood. This TCR was sampled from a human donor in good health. The chain combines TRBV13 with TRBJ1-1, with D possibly matching TRBD1 (6 bases). This CDR3 reads CASSLGQGPGTEAFF. The CDR3, as DNA: TGTGCCAGCAGCTTAGGTCAGGGGCCGGGCACTGAAGCTTTCTTT.